This entry features one T cell receptor beta chain sequence. This sample was taken from a study of control samples from healthy donors and cancer patients. CDR1 and CDR2 (germline): ENHRY, SYGVKD. V dropped 10 bases and J dropped 0; count of bases not matched to a gene: 7. CDR3 length: 17 amino acids. Sequencing used immunoSEQ multiplex PCR; TCRdb keeps in-frame clones, though not all of them. Found here are over 60,000 clones, over 85% of them singletons; the top ten hold 1.9%. Sequenced input: PBMCs. The sequence was obtained from a woman aged 60-75 years with head and neck cancer. The V gene is TRBV10-3, the J gene TRBJ2-2; 14 nucleotides align to TRBD2. CDR3 nucleotide sequence: TGTGCCACCCGGGGGACTAGCGGGGGAACGAACACCGGGGAGCTGTTTTTT. As protein: CATRGTSGGTNTGELFF.